This T cell receptor (beta chain) is from a study of cytomegalovirus exposure and HLA in healthy donors. Details on this clone: Its antigen is not known.

The primer mix had 60 Vbeta and 13 Jbeta primers. The method was immunoSEQ multiplex PCR; TCRdb's version includes in-frame clones alone and lacks a portion of them. This table has about 190,000 clones, 70% to 90% appearing once. CDR1 and CDR2 from the germline V gene are SGHKS and YYEKEE (reference sequence). CDR3 length: 14 residues. The trim removed 0 bases at V and 10 bases at J, leaving 9 bases unmatched. Study-level results: Rarity marked most TCR sequences, yet some public TCRs occurred in many donors.

The clonotype was recovered from a woman between 25 and 40 years old in good health and CMV-seronegative. Sample: PBMCs. The V gene is TRBV5-5, the J gene TRBJ1-1, with 7 bases that match TRBD1. Here the CDR3 DNA reads TGTGCCAGCAGCTTGGACAGGGGCGCTTTATCAGCTTTCTTT. This sequence encodes CASSLDRGALSAFF. Looking up the rest from reference TRBV5-5 and TRBJ1-1 gives the full variable domain: DAGVTQSPTHLIKTRGQQVTLRCSPISGHKSVSWYQQVLGQGPQFIFQYYEKEERGRGNFPDRFSARQFPNYSSELNVNALLLGDSALYLCASSLDRGALSAFFGQGTRLTVV.